A single count supports the clone carrying this T cell receptor (beta chain). Its antigen is undetermined. One end of the junction is discordant with germline, which a read error may explain. This specimen comes from a study of vaccination and CD4 T cells after COVID-19. Study-wide context: Comprising six males and four females, the convalescent participants counted two Hispanic individuals among them. Those taking part got two shots of either the BNT162b2 or the mRNA-1273 vaccine.

Cultured CD4+ T-cell DNA underwent Oncomine TCR Beta short-read sequencing. TCRdb analysed the PCR reads with MiXCR anew, one entry per CDR3 protein. The table records some 8,400 distinct CDR3 sequences, more than 55% of them present only once. As for treatment: approximately nine-day PBMC culture with coronavirus spike peptide pools or control peptides (ViraFEST assay). The CDR3 spans 16 residues. Germline CDR1 reads SGHAT; CDR2 reads FQNNGV. This sequence was found in a human donor who had recovered from COVID-19. The sample comprised CD4+ T cells from blood, cultured in vitro. The chain combines TRBV11-2 with TRBJ2-7; perhaps D is TRBD1 or TRBD2 (6 bases each). In DNA, the CDR3 is TGTGCCAACAGCCCAGTGGGCGGGACAACCTCCTACGAGCAGTACTTC. This codes for CANSPVGGTTSYEQYF.